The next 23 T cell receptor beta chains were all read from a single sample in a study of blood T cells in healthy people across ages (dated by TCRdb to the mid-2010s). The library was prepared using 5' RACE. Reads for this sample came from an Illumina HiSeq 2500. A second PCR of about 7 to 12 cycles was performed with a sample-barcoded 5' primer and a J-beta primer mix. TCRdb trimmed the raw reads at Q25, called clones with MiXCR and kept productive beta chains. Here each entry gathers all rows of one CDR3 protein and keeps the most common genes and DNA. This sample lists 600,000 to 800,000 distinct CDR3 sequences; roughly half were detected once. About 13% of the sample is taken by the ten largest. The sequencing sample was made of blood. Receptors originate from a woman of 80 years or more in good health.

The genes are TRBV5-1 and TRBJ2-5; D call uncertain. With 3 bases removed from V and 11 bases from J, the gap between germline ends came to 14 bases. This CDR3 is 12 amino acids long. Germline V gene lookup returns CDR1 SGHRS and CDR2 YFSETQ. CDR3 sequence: CASSSDGNEQYF. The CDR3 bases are TGCGCCAGCAGCTCGGATGGCAATGAGCAGTACTTC.

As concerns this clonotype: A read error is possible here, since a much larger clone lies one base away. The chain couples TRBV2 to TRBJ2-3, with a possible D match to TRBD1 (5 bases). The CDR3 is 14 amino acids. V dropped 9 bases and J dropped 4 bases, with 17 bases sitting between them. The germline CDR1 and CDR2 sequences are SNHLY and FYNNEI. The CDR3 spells CASYRSPIADTQYF. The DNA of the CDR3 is TGTGCCAGTTACAGGTCCCCCATCGCAGATACGCAGTATTTT.

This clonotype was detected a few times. The CDR3: CASSVLRGGSSYNEQFF. CDR3 in DNA: TGTGCCAGCAGTGTCCTGAGAGGGGGGAGCTCCTACAATGAGCAGTTCTTC. The rearrangement uses TRBV6-1 and TRBJ2-1, with D tentatively TRBD1 or TRBD2 (6 bases each). Germline V gene sequence: CDR1 MNHNS, CDR2 SASEGT. V gave up 4 bases and J gave up 0 bases, with 16 bases separating them. The CDR3 runs to 17 residues.

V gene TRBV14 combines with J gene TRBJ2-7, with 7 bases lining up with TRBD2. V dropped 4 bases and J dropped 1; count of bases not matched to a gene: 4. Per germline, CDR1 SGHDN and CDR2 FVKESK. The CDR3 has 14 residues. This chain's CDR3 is CASSLTSESYEQYF. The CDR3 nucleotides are TGTGCCAGCAGCCTAACTAGCGAGTCCTACGAGCAGTACTTC.

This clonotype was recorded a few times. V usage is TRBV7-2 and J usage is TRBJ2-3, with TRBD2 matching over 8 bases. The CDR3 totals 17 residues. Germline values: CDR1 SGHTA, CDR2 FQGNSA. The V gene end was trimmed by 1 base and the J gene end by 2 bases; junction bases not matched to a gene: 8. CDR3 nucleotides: TGTGCCAGCAGCTTAGTTTGGGCGGGGGGACCCACAGATACGCAGTATTTT. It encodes CASSLVWAGGPTDTQYF. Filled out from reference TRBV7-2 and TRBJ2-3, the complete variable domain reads GAGVSQSPSNKVTEKGKDVELRCDPISGHTALYWYRQSLGQGLEFLIYFQGNSAPDKSGLPSDRFSAERTGGSVSTLTIQRTQQEDSAVYLCASSLVWAGGPTDTQYFGPGTRLTVL.

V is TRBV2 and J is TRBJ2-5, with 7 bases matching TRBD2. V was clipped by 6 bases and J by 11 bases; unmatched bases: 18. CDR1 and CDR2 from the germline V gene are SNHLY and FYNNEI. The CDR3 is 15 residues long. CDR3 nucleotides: TGTGCCAGCAGCGAGAGTGGGGGAGGGCCCAATGAGCAGTACTTC. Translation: CASSESGGGPNEQYF. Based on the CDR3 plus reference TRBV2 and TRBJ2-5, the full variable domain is EPEVTQTPSHQVTQMGQEVILRCVPISNHLYFYWYRQILGQKVEFLVSFYNNEISEKSEIFDDQFSVERPDGSNFTLKIRSTKLEDSAMYFCASSESGGGPNEQYFGPGTRLLVL.

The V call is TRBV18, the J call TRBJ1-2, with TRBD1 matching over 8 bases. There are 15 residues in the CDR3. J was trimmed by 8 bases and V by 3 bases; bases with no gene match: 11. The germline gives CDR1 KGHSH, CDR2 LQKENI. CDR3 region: CASSPGRGTGPGYTF. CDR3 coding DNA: TGTGCCAGCTCACCGGGCCGGGGGACAGGTCCAGGCTACACCTTC.

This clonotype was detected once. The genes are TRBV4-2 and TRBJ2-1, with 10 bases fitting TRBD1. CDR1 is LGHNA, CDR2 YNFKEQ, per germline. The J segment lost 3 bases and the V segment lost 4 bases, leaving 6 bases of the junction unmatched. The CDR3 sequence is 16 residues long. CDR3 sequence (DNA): TGTGCCAGCAGCCTCCAGGGACAGGGGCACTACAATGAGCAGTTCTTC. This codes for CASSLQGQGHYNEQFF.

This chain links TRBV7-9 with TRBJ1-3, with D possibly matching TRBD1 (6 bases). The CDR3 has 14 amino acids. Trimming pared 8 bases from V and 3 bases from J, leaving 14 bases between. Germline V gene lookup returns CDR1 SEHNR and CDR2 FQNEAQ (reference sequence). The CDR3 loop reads CASSAGDGGNTIYF. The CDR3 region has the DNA TGTGCCAGCTCGGCAGGGGACGGTGGAAACACCATATATTTT.

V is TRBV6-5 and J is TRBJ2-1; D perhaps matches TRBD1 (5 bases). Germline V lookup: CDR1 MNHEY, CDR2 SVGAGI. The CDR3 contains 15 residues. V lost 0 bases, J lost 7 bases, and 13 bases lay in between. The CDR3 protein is CASSYSTVGANEQFF. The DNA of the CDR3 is TGTGCCAGCAGTTACTCGACCGTAGGGGCGAATGAGCAGTTCTTC.

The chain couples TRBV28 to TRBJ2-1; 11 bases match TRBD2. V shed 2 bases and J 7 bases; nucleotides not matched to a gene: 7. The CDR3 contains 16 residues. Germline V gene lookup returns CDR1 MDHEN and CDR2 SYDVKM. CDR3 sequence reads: CASSLGTSGRWNEQFF. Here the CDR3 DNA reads TGTGCCAGCAGTTTAGGTACTAGCGGGAGATGGAATGAGCAGTTCTTC.

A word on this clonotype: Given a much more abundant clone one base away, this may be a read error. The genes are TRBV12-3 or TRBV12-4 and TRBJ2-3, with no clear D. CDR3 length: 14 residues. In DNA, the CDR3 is TGTGCCAGCAGTTTTGGGGTAGGCACAGATGCGCAGTATTTT. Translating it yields CASSFGVGTDAQYF.

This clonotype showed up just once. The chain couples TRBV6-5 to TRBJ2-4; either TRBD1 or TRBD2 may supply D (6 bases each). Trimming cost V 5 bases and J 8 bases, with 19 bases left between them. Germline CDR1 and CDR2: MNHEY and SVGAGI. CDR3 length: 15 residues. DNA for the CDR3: TGTGCCAGCAGTCCCCCGTGGGGGGCCGGATACATTCAGTACTTC. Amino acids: CASSPPWGAGYIQYF.

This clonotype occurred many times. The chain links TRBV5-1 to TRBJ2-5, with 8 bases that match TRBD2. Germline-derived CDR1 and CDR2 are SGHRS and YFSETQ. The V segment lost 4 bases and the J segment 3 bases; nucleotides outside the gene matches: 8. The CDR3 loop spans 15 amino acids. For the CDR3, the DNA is TGCGCCAGCAGCGTTTTACTAGCGGCCAAAGAGACCCAGTACTTC. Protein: CASSVLLAAKETQYF. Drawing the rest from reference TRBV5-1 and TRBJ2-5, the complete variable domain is KAGVTQTPRYLIKTRGQQVTLSCSPISGHRSVSWYQQTPGQGLQFLFEYFSETQRNKGNFPGRFSGRQFSNSRSEMNVSTLELGDSALYLCASSVLLAAKETQYFGPGTRLLVL.

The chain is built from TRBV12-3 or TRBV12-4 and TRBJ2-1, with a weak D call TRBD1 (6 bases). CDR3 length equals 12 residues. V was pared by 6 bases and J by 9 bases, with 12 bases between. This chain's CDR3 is CASSTGQSEQFF. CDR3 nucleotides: TGTGCCAGCAGCACTGGACAGTCTGAGCAGTTCTTC.

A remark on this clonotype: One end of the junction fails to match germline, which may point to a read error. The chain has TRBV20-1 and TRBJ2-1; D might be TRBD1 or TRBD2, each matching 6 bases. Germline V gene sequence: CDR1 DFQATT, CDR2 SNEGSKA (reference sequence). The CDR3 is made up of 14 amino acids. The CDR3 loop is CSARGGTGGNKQFF. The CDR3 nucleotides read TGCAGTGCTAGGGGCGGGACCGGGGGCAATAAGCAGTTCTTC.

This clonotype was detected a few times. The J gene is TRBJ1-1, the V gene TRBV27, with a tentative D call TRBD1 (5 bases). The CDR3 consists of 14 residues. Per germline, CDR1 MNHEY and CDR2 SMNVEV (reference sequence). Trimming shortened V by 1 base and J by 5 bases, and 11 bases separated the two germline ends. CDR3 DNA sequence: TGTGCCAGCAGTTTATTGGGAGGGGCTACTGAAGCTTTCTTT. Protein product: CASSLLGGATEAFF.

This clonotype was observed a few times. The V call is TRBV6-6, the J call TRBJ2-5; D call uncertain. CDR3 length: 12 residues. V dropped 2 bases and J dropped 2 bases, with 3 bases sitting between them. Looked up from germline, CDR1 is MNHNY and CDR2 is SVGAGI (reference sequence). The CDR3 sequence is CASSYIQETQYF. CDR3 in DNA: TGTGCCAGCAGTTACATACAAGAGACCCAGTACTTC.

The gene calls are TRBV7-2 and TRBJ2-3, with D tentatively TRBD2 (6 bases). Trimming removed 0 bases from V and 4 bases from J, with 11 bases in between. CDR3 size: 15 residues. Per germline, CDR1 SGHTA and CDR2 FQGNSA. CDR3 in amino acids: CASSLASSGADTQYF. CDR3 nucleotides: TGTGCCAGCAGCTTAGCCTCATCGGGGGCAGATACGCAGTATTTT.

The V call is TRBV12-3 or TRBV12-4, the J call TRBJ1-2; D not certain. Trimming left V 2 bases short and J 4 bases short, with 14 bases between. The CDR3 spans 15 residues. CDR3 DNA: TGTGCCAGCAGTTTATCTGAGAGGGTTGGCTATGGCTACACCTTC. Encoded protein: CASSLSERVGYGYTF.

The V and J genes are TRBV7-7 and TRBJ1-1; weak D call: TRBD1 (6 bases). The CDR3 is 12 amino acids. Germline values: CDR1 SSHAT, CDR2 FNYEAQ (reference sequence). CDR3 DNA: TGTGGGGTCAGGGGTGCAAACACTGAAGCTTTCTTT. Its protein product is CGVRGANTEAFF.

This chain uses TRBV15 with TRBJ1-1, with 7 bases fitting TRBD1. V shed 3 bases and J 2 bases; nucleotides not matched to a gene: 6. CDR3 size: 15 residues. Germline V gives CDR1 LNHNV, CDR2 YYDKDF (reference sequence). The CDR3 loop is CATSSGEGANTEAFF. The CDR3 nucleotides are TGTGCCACCAGCAGTGGGGAGGGGGCAAACACTGAAGCTTTCTTT.

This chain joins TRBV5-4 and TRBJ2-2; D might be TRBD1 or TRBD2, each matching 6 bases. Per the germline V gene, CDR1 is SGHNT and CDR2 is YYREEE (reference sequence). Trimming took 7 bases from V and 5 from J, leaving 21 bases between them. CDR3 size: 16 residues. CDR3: CASAPNGGLGTGELFF. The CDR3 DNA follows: TGTGCCAGCGCCCCAAATGGGGGGCTCGGGACCGGGGAGCTGTTTTTT.